What follows are 26 T cell receptor beta chains derived from one specimen sequenced in a study of neoadjuvant nivolumab and ipilimumab in lung cancer (TCRdb year 2020). Receptors were amplified or captured by the immunoSEQ multiplex PCR assay. TCRdb re-hosts the immuneACCESS table, in-frame sequences only. Its copies lack some clones; in the studies checked, an unresolved V gene accounts for under half of them, and the cause for the rest is not known. The sample table contains around 21,000 clones; only one count was recorded for more than 70% of them. The top ten clones comprise 20% to 25% of the sample. This sample's time point label indicates: pretherapy, before neoadjuvant immune checkpoint inhibitors. The material sequenced was peripheral blood, taken before neoadjuvant nivolumab, alone or with ipilimumab. Source of these receptors: an adult with non-small cell lung cancer.

The chain has TRBV14 and TRBJ2-6; 7 positions match TRBD2. The CDR3 is made up of 18 amino acids. The V segment lost 5 bases and the J segment 0 bases; nucleotides outside the gene matches: 10. From germline, CDR1 is SGHDN and CDR2 FVKESK. CDR3: CASSSLTSASSGANVLTF. Written as DNA, the CDR3 is TGTGCCAGCAGCAGTTTAACTAGCGCCAGCTCTGGGGCCAACGTCCTGACTTTC.

The rearrangement uses TRBV9 and TRBJ2-3, with 8 bases that match TRBD2. After removal of 4 bases from V and 3 bases from J, the junction contained 7 bases not matched to a gene. The CDR3 covers 15 residues. Per the germline V gene, CDR1 is SGDLS and CDR2 is YYNGEE. The CDR3 loop reads CASSPRSGTTDTQYF. The DNA of the CDR3 is TGTGCCAGCAGCCCCCGTAGCGGGACGACAGATACGCAGTATTTT. Looking up the rest from reference TRBV9 and TRBJ2-3 gives the full variable domain: DSGVTQTPKHLITATGQRVTLRCSPRSGDLSVYWYQQSLDQGLQFLIQYYNGEERAKGNILERFSAQQFPDLHSELNLSSLELGDSALYFCASSPRSGTTDTQYFGPGTRLTVL.

This chain uses TRBV7-9 with TRBJ2-3; unclear D gene. The V gene's germline CDR1 is SEHNR and CDR2 FQNEAQ (reference sequence). Deletions cut 2 bases from V and 0 bases from J, with 15 bases between. CDR3 size: 17 residues. CDR3 coding DNA: TGTGCCAGCAGCTTAACCAAGTCCCGTCCTAGCACAGATACGCAGTATTTT. Translating gives CASSLTKSRPSTDTQYF.

The genes are TRBV7-9 and TRBJ1-1, with D possibly TRBD1 on 6 matching bases. CDR1 is SEHNR, CDR2 FQNEAQ, per germline (reference sequence). CDR3 length: 14 residues. Trimming cost V 5 bases and J 2 bases, with 12 bases left between them. CDR3 sequence (DNA): TGTGCCAGCAGCCCAAGGGGGGGTAACACTGAAGCTTTCTTT. As protein: CASSPRGGNTEAFF.

The V gene is TRBV5-5, the J gene TRBJ2-6, with a tentative D call TRBD1 (5 bases). Trimming removed 1 base from V and 0 bases from J, with 8 bases in between. The germline V gene encodes CDR1 SGHKS and CDR2 YYEKEE (reference sequence). The CDR3 sequence is 16 residues long. This chain's CDR3 is CASSLQGISGANVLTF. The CDR3 nucleotides are TGTGCCAGCAGCTTGCAGGGTATCTCTGGGGCCAACGTCCTGACTTTC. Combining the CDR3 with reference TRBV5-5 and TRBJ2-6 gives the whole variable domain DAGVTQSPTHLIKTRGQQVTLRCSPISGHKSVSWYQQVLGQGPQFIFQYYEKEERGRGNFPDRFSARQFPNYSSELNVNALLLGDSALYLCASSLQGISGANVLTFGAGSRLTVL.

V and J are TRBV18 and TRBJ2-1, with D possibly called TRBD1 or TRBD2 (5 bases each). The germline CDR1 and CDR2 sequences are KGHSH and LQKENI. The CDR3 sequence is 15 residues long. V dropped 3 bases and J dropped 6 bases, with 15 bases sitting between them. The CDR3 is CASSPRPPGPNEQFF. As DNA, the CDR3 is TGTGCCAGCTCACCTCGACCCCCGGGACCCAATGAGCAGTTCTTC. Complete variable domain (other parts from reference TRBV18 and TRBJ2-1): NAGVMQNPRHLVRRRGQEARLRCSPMKGHSHVYWYRQLPEEGLKFMVYLQKENIIDESGMPKERFSAEFPKEGPSILRIQQVVRGDSAAYFCASSPRPPGPNEQFFGPGTRLTVL.

This clone was picked up one time. The CDR3 DNA sequence: TGTGCCAGCAGCTTGCCTAGCGGGAGTTCCGAGCAGTACTTC. Residues: CASSLPSGSSEQYF. The gene calls are TRBV5-5 and TRBJ2-7; 10 nucleotides match TRBD2. V shed 1 base, J shed 6 bases, and the junction held 4 bases outside the gene matches. The germline CDR1 and CDR2 sequences are SGHKS and YYEKEE (reference sequence). The CDR3 contains 14 residues.

The chain uses TRBV6-6 and TRBJ2-4; 7 bases agree with TRBD2. Germline CDR1 is MNHNY and CDR2 is SVGAGI (reference sequence). This CDR3 contains 12 residues. V gave up 4 bases and J gave up 11 bases; unmatched junction bases: 5. CDR3 protein: CASSFSGRLQYF. CDR3 in DNA: TGTGCCAGCAGTTTCTCCGGGAGGCTTCAGTACTTC.

The chain is built from TRBV7-3 and TRBJ2-3; 7 bases map to TRBD2. The CDR3 is 12 amino acids. CDR1 and CDR2 from the germline V gene are SGHTA and FQGTGA. CDR3 in DNA: TGTGCGACCGGCGGGAGTCTAGATACGCAGTATTTT. It codes for CATGGSLDTQYF.

With regard to this clone: The junction and the germline gene differ at one end; a read error may be behind it. The chain has TRBV20-1 and TRBJ2-7; 8 bases are a match to TRBD1. The germline V gene has CDR1 DFQATT and CDR2 SNEGSKA (reference sequence). The CDR3 spans 11 residues. The CDR3 reads CSARDRTGWHF. The CDR3 DNA follows: TGCAGTGCTAGAGATCGGACAGGGTGGCACTTC.

This chain links TRBV7-9 with TRBJ1-1, with a tentative D call TRBD1 (5 bases). Germline-derived CDR1 and CDR2 are SEHNR and FQNEAQ (reference sequence). V lost 5 bases and J 1 base, leaving 14 bases between the germline ends. The CDR3 has 15 amino acids. CDR3 sequence: CASSPGRGANTEAFF. CDR3 in DNA: TGTGCCAGCAGCCCGGGGCGGGGAGCGAACACTGAAGCTTTCTTT.

This clone was counted between two and nine times. V usage is TRBV2 and J usage is TRBJ1-1; D remains unclear. The V end lost 5 bases, the J end lost 0 bases, and 13 bases lay between the germline ends. Per germline, CDR1 SNHLY and CDR2 FYNNEI. The CDR3 is made up of 15 amino acids. CDR3 coding DNA: TGTGCCAGCAGTTCGACTTCACGGCTGAACACTGAAGCTTTCTTT. It translates to CASSSTSRLNTEAFF.

This chain uses TRBV11-3 with TRBJ1-1, with a weak D call TRBD1 (5 bases). This CDR3 spans 15 amino acids. Trimming took off 0 bases at V and 1 base at J, with 9 bases between the two ends. The germline V gene has CDR1 SGHNT and CDR2 YENEEA. CDR3 coding DNA: TGTGCCAGCAGCTTAGAGGGGCAGCAGAACACTGAAGCTTTCTTT. Protein: CASSLEGQQNTEAFF.

J is TRBJ1-1 and V is TRBV7-3; no reliable D call. From germline, CDR1 is SGHTA and CDR2 FQGTGA. Trimming took off 6 bases at V and 5 bases at J, with 13 bases between the two ends. The CDR3 runs to 13 residues. The CDR3 coding sequence is TGTGCCAGCAGTTTGGGCCGGAGGACTGAAGCTTTCTTT. It yields the protein CASSLGRRTEAFF.

The V call is TRBV18, the J call TRBJ2-3; D is unresolved. The V end lost 0 bases, the J end lost 3 bases, and 10 bases lay between the germline ends. Germline V gene data show CDR1 as KGHSH and CDR2 as LQKENI. The CDR3 has 15 residues. For the CDR3, the DNA is TGTGCCAGCTCACCACCTGGGATTAGGACAGATACGCAGTATTTT. Translation: CASSPPGIRTDTQYF.

The gene calls are TRBV10-2 and TRBJ1-2, with D unresolved. CDR1 and CDR2 (germline): WSHSY, SAAADI. The V and J ends lost 3 bases and 0 bases respectively, with 14 bases between them. This CDR3 has 16 amino acids. The CDR3 loop reads CASSEVPRTSNYGYTF. CDR3 coding DNA: TGCGCCAGCAGTGAAGTTCCCAGGACGTCTAACTATGGCTACACCTTC.

The chain uses TRBV7-9 and TRBJ2-1; 14 positions agree with TRBD2. Germline CDR1 is SEHNR and CDR2 is FQNEAQ (reference sequence). This CDR3 contains 15 residues. Trimming removed 5 bases from V and 8 bases from J; junction bases left unmatched: 5. CDR3: CASSPGLAGEDEQFF. CDR3 bases: TGTGCCAGCAGCCCGGGACTAGCGGGAGAGGATGAGCAGTTCTTC.

The chain couples TRBV14 to TRBJ2-7, with 8 bases fitting TRBD1. The CDR3 spans 15 residues. Germline CDR1 reads SGHDN; CDR2 reads FVKESK. With V trimmed by 5 bases and J by 1 base, 7 bases remained unmatched. The CDR3 DNA sequence: TGTGCCAGCAGCTTAGGACAGGGAGGATCCTACGAGCAGTACTTC. This translates into CASSLGQGGSYEQYF.

The chain recombines TRBV6-5 with TRBJ1-1; 9 bases line up with TRBD1. V lost 6 bases to trimming and J lost 4 bases; unmatched junction nucleotides: 9. This CDR3 has 15 residues. CDR1 is MNHEY, CDR2 SVGAGI, per germline. DNA for the CDR3: TGTGCCAGCAGGCGGGACAGGGTGGCGGGCACTGAAGCTTTCTTT. Amino acids: CASRRDRVAGTEAFF.

This chain links TRBV18 with TRBJ1-5; weak D call: TRBD1 (5 bases). This CDR3 has 16 residues. V was clipped by 0 bases and J by 0 bases, with 9 bases between them. Germline V gene data show CDR1 as KGHSH and CDR2 as LQKENI. The CDR3 loop is CASSPPGRYSNQPQHF. Here the CDR3 DNA reads TGTGCCAGCTCACCACCGGGACGCTATAGCAATCAGCCCCAGCATTTT.

This clone occurred a few times. The chain recombines TRBV11-3 with TRBJ2-1, with D unresolved. Per the germline V gene, CDR1 is SGHNT and CDR2 is YENEEA. The CDR3 runs to 16 residues. V was cut by 0 bases and J by 0 bases, with 9 bases left in between. CDR3 amino acids: CASSLEDGVSYNEQFF. DNA for the CDR3: TGTGCCAGCAGCTTAGAGGACGGAGTCTCCTACAATGAGCAGTTCTTC.

As regards this clone: Different DNA sequences within this sample yield the same CDR3. V and J are TRBV2 and TRBJ1-5; perhaps TRBD1 as D (5 bases). The V end was cut by 6 bases, the J end by 4 bases, with 7 bases between. The CDR3 sequence is 12 residues long. Germline-derived CDR1 and CDR2 are SNHLY and FYNNEI. The CDR3 nucleotides read TGTGCCAGCAGCGGGGGGAATCAGCCCCAGCATTTT. Encoded protein: CASSGGNQPQHF.

The chain uses TRBV6-5 and TRBJ1-4; 11 bases are shared with TRBD1. V lost 8 bases to trimming and J lost 7 bases; unmatched junction nucleotides: 3. The CDR3 length is 13 residues. The germline V gene has CDR1 MNHEY and CDR2 SVGAGI. CDR3 in DNA: TGTGCCAGCGGACAGGGGGCTTTTGAAAAACTGTTTTTT. This gives the protein CASGQGAFEKLFF.

V gene TRBV19 combines with J gene TRBJ2-2, with D perhaps TRBD2 (6 bases). CDR1 is LNHDA and CDR2 is SQIVND in the germline V gene (reference sequence). There are 14 residues in the CDR3. V shed 3 bases and J shed 4 bases, with 9 bases lying between them. DNA of the CDR3: TGTGCCAGTAGTATGGGGGGATTCACCGGGGAGCTGTTTTTT. It encodes CASSMGGFTGELFF.

The chain links TRBV7-2 to TRBJ2-3; D remains unclear. CDR1 and CDR2 from the germline V gene are SGHTA and FQGNSA. V was clipped by 4 bases and J by 0 bases, with 8 bases between them. This CDR3 has 14 residues. CDR3 nucleotide sequence: TGTGCCAGCAGCTCCCAGCGTAGCACAGATACGCAGTATTTT. Translating gives CASSSQRSTDTQYF.

V gene TRBV7-2 combines with J gene TRBJ2-1; the match to TRBD2 covers 10 bases. The V and J ends lost 5 bases and 9 bases, in that order; junction bases with no gene match: 16. The CDR3 extends over 17 amino acids. Germline CDR1 is SGHTA and CDR2 is FQGNSA. CDR3 nucleotide sequence: TGTGCCAGCAGCCTCCACCAAGGACTAGCGGTAGCGAGTGAGCAGTTCTTC. This sequence encodes CASSLHQGLAVASEQFF.